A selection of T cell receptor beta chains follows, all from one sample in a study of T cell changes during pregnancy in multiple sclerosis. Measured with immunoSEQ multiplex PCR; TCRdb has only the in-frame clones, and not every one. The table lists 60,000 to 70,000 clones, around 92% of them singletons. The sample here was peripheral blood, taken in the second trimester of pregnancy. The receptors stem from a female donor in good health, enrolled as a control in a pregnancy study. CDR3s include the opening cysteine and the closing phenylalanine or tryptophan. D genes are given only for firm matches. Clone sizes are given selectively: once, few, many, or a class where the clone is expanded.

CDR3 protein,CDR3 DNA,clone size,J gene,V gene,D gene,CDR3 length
CASSEGGRSPLHF,TGTGCCAGCAGTGAAGGGGGGCGCTCACCCCTCCACTTT,once,TRBJ1-6,TRBV2,NA,13
CASSLTGRGGRTYEQYF,TGTGCCAGCAGTTTAACCGGACGTGGAGGGCGGACCTACGAGCAGTACTTC,NA,TRBJ2-7,TRBV28,NA,17
CASSSEWGANVLTF,TGTGCCAGCAGCTCCGAGTGGGGGGCCAACGTCCTGACTTTC,NA,TRBJ2-6,TRBV7-3,NA,14
CASSQREGRPQPQHF,TGCGCCAGCAGCCAACGGGAGGGGCGTCCTCAGCCCCAGCATTTT,NA,TRBJ1-5,TRBV4-1,NA,15
CASSLVPENQPQHF,TGTGCCAGCAGCTTGGTGCCAGAAAATCAGCCCCAGCATTTT,NA,TRBJ1-5,TRBV5-5,NA,14
CASSPREQPQHF,TGTGCCAGCAGCCCCCGGGAGCAGCCCCAGCATTTT,NA,TRBJ1-5,TRBV5-8,NA,12
CASRTGTLAAYNEQFF,TGTGCCAGCAGGACAGGAACTCTAGCGGCCTACAATGAGCAGTTCTTC,NA,TRBJ2-1,TRBV7-2,NA,16
CASSAWAGNEQFF,TGTGCCAGCAGTGCATGGGCGGGAAATGAGCAGTTCTTC,few,TRBJ2-1,TRBV27,NA,13
CASFAPGKNYGYTF,TGTGCCAGCTTCGCCCCCGGGAAAAACTATGGCTACACCTTC,NA,TRBJ1-2,TRBV6-1,NA,14
CASGDRGGIQYF,TGTGCCAGCGGCGACAGGGGCGGCATTCAGTACTTC,NA,TRBJ2-4,TRBV7-2,TRBD1,12
CASTLQGQPQHF,TGTGCCAGCACATTACAGGGACAGCCCCAGCATTTT,NA,TRBJ1-5,TRBV6-6,NA,12
CASSPPSGGTSTDTQYF,TGTGCCAGCTCACCACCGAGCGGGGGGACTAGCACAGATACGCAGTATTTT,NA,TRBJ2-3,TRBV18,TRBD2,17
CASSKLYYGEQYF,TGCGCCAGCAGTAAACTTTACTACGGCGAGCAGTACTTC,once,TRBJ2-7,TRBV10-1,NA,13
CASSSGLAGTIYTQYF,TGTGCCAGCAGCTCCGGGCTAGCGGGGACGATCTATACGCAGTATTTT,NA,TRBJ2-3,TRBV7-3,TRBD2,16
CASSPTSGGAFEQFF,TGTGCCAGCTCACCGACTAGCGGGGGGGCCTTCGAGCAGTTCTTC,NA,TRBJ2-1,TRBV18,TRBD2,15
CASSFPSGPQHF,TGTGCCAGCAGCTTTCCTTCCGGGCCCCAGCATTTT,NA,TRBJ1-5,TRBV7-2,NA,12
CASSATGKVDTQYF,TGTGCCAGCAGCGCAACAGGGAAGGTAGATACGCAGTATTTT,NA,TRBJ2-3,TRBV28,NA,14
CASSASPRGGGEQYF,TGTGCCAGCAGCGCCTCTCCGAGGGGGGGAGGGGAGCAGTACTTC,NA,TRBJ2-7,TRBV9,NA,15
CASSLLARVYGYTF,TGTGCCAGCAGCTTACTGGCCAGGGTATATGGCTACACCTTC,NA,TRBJ1-2,TRBV7-8,NA,14
CASSDAPTGSYNEQFF,TGCGCCAGCAGTGACGCCCCGACAGGCTCCTACAATGAGCAGTTCTTC,NA,TRBJ2-1,TRBV10-2,NA,16
CASMYSGELFF,TGTGCCAGCATGTATTCCGGGGAGCTGTTTTTT,NA,TRBJ2-2,TRBV2,NA,11
CASSPHGQEGEETQYF,TGTGCCAGCAGTCCCCACGGACAGGAGGGGGAGGAGACCCAGTACTTC,once,TRBJ2-5,TRBV2,NA,16
CASSPTSGRAGEQYF,TGTGCCAGCTCACCAACGAGCGGGAGGGCCGGCGAGCAGTACTTC,NA,TRBJ2-7,TRBV18,TRBD2,15
CASMRGERETQYF,TGCGCCAGCATGCGGGGGGAACGGGAGACCCAGTACTTC,NA,TRBJ2-5,TRBV5-1,TRBD2,13
CASSIDNGNNQPQHF,TGTGCCAGTAGTATAGATAACGGGAACAATCAGCCCCAGCATTTT,NA,TRBJ1-5,TRBV19,NA,15
CASSVGTAYEQYF,TGTGCCAGCAGTGTAGGGACAGCCTACGAGCAGTACTTC,NA,TRBJ2-7,TRBV6-1,TRBD1,13
CASSELTGDNEKLFF,TGTGCCAGCAGTGAATTGACAGGCGATAATGAAAAACTGTTTTTT,NA,TRBJ1-4,TRBV25-1,NA,15
CASSLGLDRRYEQYF,TGTGCCAGCAGCTTGGGACTGGACAGGAGGTACGAGCAGTACTTC,NA,TRBJ2-7,TRBV5-4,TRBD1,15
CASSIRGDYNEQFF,TGTGCCAGTAGTATACGCGGGGACTACAATGAGCAGTTCTTC,NA,TRBJ2-1,TRBV19,NA,14
CASSPRGTGTLSPQHF,TGTGCCAGCAGCCCTAGGGGTACCGGGACACTCAGCCCCCAGCATTTT,once,TRBJ1-5,TRBV7-3,NA,16
CATQKQGAEEQYF,TGTGCCACGCAAAAACAGGGGGCGGAAGAGCAGTACTTC,NA,TRBJ2-7,TRBV10-3,TRBD1,13
CASSSSRTVSSYEQYF,TGTGCCAGCAGCTCTTCCAGGACAGTAAGCTCCTACGAGCAGTACTTC,NA,TRBJ2-7,TRBV13,NA,16
CASSFTWGVANEKLFF,TGTGCCAGCAGTTTTACGTGGGGGGTAGCTAATGAAAAACTGTTTTTT,NA,TRBJ1-4,TRBV27,NA,16
CASSLGVFTKNIQYF,TGTGCCAGCAGTTTAGGGGTGTTTACCAAAAACATTCAGTACTTC,NA,TRBJ2-4,TRBV6-5,NA,15
CAWSLSGGANIQYF,TGTGCCTGGAGTCTGAGCGGGGGGGCCAACATTCAGTACTTC,NA,TRBJ2-4,TRBV30,TRBD2,14
CASTSGTGLYNEQFF,TGTGCCAGCACCTCCGGGACTGGGCTCTACAATGAGCAGTTCTTC,NA,TRBJ2-1,TRBV6-1,NA,15
CASSLRGYNSPLHF,TGTGCCAGCAGCTTAAGAGGGTATAATTCACCCCTCCACTTT,NA,TRBJ1-6,TRBV11-2,NA,14
CASSSGGPNTGELFF,TGTGCCAGCAGCTCCGGGGGGCCGAACACCGGGGAGCTGTTTTTT,NA,TRBJ2-2,TRBV6-5,NA,15
CSVKSVNQPQHF,TGCAGCGTTAAATCCGTCAATCAGCCCCAGCATTTT,NA,TRBJ1-5,TRBV29-1,NA,12
CASSLVAEETQYF,TGTGCCAGCAGCTTAGTCGCGGAAGAGACCCAGTACTTC,NA,TRBJ2-5,TRBV7-6,NA,13
CASSFVQASNTEAFF,TGCGCCAGCAGCTTCGTACAGGCCTCGAACACTGAAGCTTTCTTT,NA,TRBJ1-1,TRBV5-1,NA,15